Below, 24 T cell receptor beta chains from the same sample are listed, as sequenced in a study of blood T cell repertoires in COVID-19. This table comes from immunoSEQ multiplex PCR, and its TCRdb copy is limited to in-frame clones, with some not included. Among roughly 150,000 clones listed, approximately 85% were seen once. The sequencing sample was made of peripheral blood. The receptor set was obtained from an older woman with COVID-19, enrolled during active disease.

The rearrangement joins TRBV9 to TRBJ2-2, with TRBD2 as a possible D gene (6 bases). Germline V lookup: CDR1 SGDLS, CDR2 YYNGEE. V lost 6 bases and J lost 0, with 12 bases in between. The CDR3 is 15 residues long. The DNA for the CDR3 is TGTGCCAGCAACCGGGACTTAGCGAACACCGGGGAGCTGTTTTTT. Its translation is CASNRDLANTGELFF.

This clone was seen once. The chain uses TRBV3-1 (or the pseudogene TRBV3-2) and TRBJ2-6; TRBD1 aligns across 8 bases. Germline V gene data show CDR1 as LGHDT and CDR2 as YNNKEL (reference sequence). CDR3 length: 19 residues. The trim removed 5 bases at V and 2 bases at J, leaving 14 bases unmatched. CDR3 nucleotides: TGTGCCAGCAGCAAAAGAGGAACAGGGGGTAAAGCTGGGGCCAACGTCCTGACTTTC. It specifies CASSKRGTGGKAGANVLTF.

The rearrangement uses TRBV11-2 and TRBJ1-3; D unclear. The germline gives CDR1 SGHAT, CDR2 FQNNGV. Trimming pared 3 bases from V and 0 bases from J, leaving 9 bases between. There are 15 residues in the CDR3. CDR3 in DNA: TGTGCCAGCAGCTTCCCGGGATTCTCTGGAAACACCATATATTTT. Translated: CASSFPGFSGNTIYF.

The chain joins TRBV10-2 to TRBJ1-5; TRBD1 aligns across 10 bases. Per germline, CDR1 WSHSY and CDR2 SAAADI. The CDR3 runs to 14 residues. The junction had 2 bases not matched to a gene; V was cut back by 6 bases and J by 3 bases. The chain's CDR3 is CASRGQGPNQPQHF. CDR3 nucleotides: TGCGCCAGCAGGGGACAGGGGCCCAATCAGCCCCAGCATTTT.

The chain joins TRBV19 to TRBJ2-4; TRBD1 might be the D (9 bases). Per germline, CDR1 LNHDA and CDR2 SQIVND (reference sequence). The CDR3 is made up of 15 amino acids. Deletions cut 3 bases from V and 6 bases from J, with 15 bases between. CDR3 protein: CASSIGGGQGNIQYF. The CDR3 nucleotides are TGTGCCAGTAGTATCGGGGGGGGACAGGGAAACATTCAGTACTTC. Drawing the rest from reference TRBV19 and TRBJ2-4, the complete variable domain is DGGITQSPKYLFRKEGQNVTLSCEQNLNHDAMYWYRQDPGQGLRLIYYSQIVNDFQKGDIAEGYSVSREKKESFPLTVTSAQKNPTAFYLCASSIGGGQGNIQYFGAGTRLSVL.

The chain combines TRBV18 with TRBJ1-1; D remains ambiguous. The V and J ends lost 6 bases and 7 bases respectively, with 9 bases between them. Germline V gene lookup returns CDR1 KGHSH and CDR2 LQKENI. This CDR3 is built from 11 residues. The CDR3 coding sequence is TGTGCCAGCTCTAACCCAGGTGAAGCTTTCTTT. The encoded protein is CASSNPGEAFF.

The chain has TRBV6-1 and TRBJ1-6, with D possibly being TRBD1 (6 bases). Trimming stripped 3 bases from V and 14 bases from J, with 11 bases between. CDR3 length equals 12 residues. CDR1 is MNHNS and CDR2 is SASEGT in the germline V gene. The CDR3 protein is CASSETRGALHF. The CDR3 DNA sequence: TGTGCCAGCAGTGAGACCAGGGGAGCCCTCCACTTT.

This chain uses TRBV14 with TRBJ1-2; tentatively, D is TRBD1 (6 bases). CDR1 and CDR2 from the germline V gene are SGHDN and FVKESK. Deletions cut 4 bases from V and 4 bases from J, with 16 bases between. The CDR3 extends over 15 amino acids. The CDR3 sequence: CASSLRTGMIYGYTF. The CDR3 DNA follows: TGTGCCAGCAGCCTAAGAACAGGGATGATCTATGGCTACACCTTC.

The chain joins TRBV27 to TRBJ2-3, with TRBD2 matching over 11 bases. The V gene's germline CDR1 is MNHEY and CDR2 SMNVEV (reference sequence). Trimming removed 4 bases from V and 3 bases from J; junction bases left unmatched: 12. CDR3 size: 18 residues. The chain's CDR3 is CASSYRQRLAGKTDTQYF. For the CDR3, the DNA is TGTGCCAGCAGTTACCGCCAGCGACTAGCGGGAAAGACAGATACGCAGTATTTT.

This clone was seen a few times. The chain recombines TRBV7-3 with TRBJ2-1; TRBD2 matches 9 bases. CDR3 length: 17 residues. The J segment lost 2 bases and the V segment lost 3 bases, leaving 8 bases of the junction unmatched. Germline V gene data show CDR1 as SGHTA and CDR2 as FQGTGA. The chain's CDR3 is CASSLTSGRSPYNEQFF. DNA of the CDR3: TGTGCCAGCAGCTTGACTAGCGGCAGGAGCCCCTACAATGAGCAGTTCTTC.

This clone has a handful of counts. The chain uses TRBV5-6 and TRBJ2-3; the D gene is possibly TRBD1 (6 bases). This CDR3 has 14 amino acids. V was cut by 4 bases and J by 6 bases, with 15 bases left in between. Per germline, CDR1 SGHDT and CDR2 YYEEEE. The CDR3 loop is CASSPNNRADTQYF. The CDR3 nucleotides read TGTGCCAGCAGCCCGAACAACAGGGCGGATACGCAGTATTTT.

In this sample, this clone turned up a few times. Different DNA sequences within this sample yield the same CDR3. This chain joins TRBV5-1 and TRBJ2-3; 11 nucleotides match TRBD2. CDR1 and CDR2 from the germline V gene are SGHRS and YFSETQ. The junction had 3 bases not matched to a gene; V was cut back by 4 bases and J by 2 bases. CDR3 length: 15 amino acids. Written as DNA, the CDR3 is TGCGCCAGCAGCGGGACTAGCGGAATCACAGATACGCAGTATTTT. Encoded protein: CASSGTSGITDTQYF. Based on the CDR3 plus reference TRBV5-1 and TRBJ2-3, the full variable domain is KAGVTQTPRYLIKTRGQQVTLSCSPISGHRSVSWYQQTPGQGLQFLFEYFSETQRNKGNFPGRFSGRQFSNSRSEMNVSTLELGDSALYLCASSGTSGITDTQYFGPGTRLTVL.

The V and J genes are TRBV4-2 and TRBJ2-7; 9 positions agree with TRBD2. Germline V lookup: CDR1 LGHNA, CDR2 YNFKEQ. The CDR3 has 16 amino acids. The ends lost 0 bases at V and 2 bases at J; junction bases unmatched: 5. CDR3 DNA sequence: TGTGCCAGCAGCCAAGATTGGGGCGGGAGGGCCTACGAGCAGTACTTC. As protein: CASSQDWGGRAYEQYF.

This CDR3 is CASSSTGVNTEAFF. For the CDR3, the DNA is TGTGCCAGCAGCAGTACAGGGGTGAACACTGAAGCTTTCTTT. The chain uses TRBV11-3 and TRBJ1-1; 7 bases are shared with TRBD1. Per germline, CDR1 SGHNT and CDR2 YENEEA. This CDR3 contains 14 residues. V was clipped by 5 bases and J by 0 bases; unmatched bases: 3. The variable domain in full, completed from reference TRBV11-3 and TRBJ1-1, reads EAGVVQSPRYKIIEKKQPVAFWCNPISGHNTLYWYLQNLGQGPELLIRYENEEAVDDSQLPKDRFSAERLKGVDSTLKIQPAELGDSAVYLCASSSTGVNTEAFFGQGTRLTVV.

The chain joins TRBV18 to TRBJ2-2; TRBD1 aligns across 7 bases. The junction had 3 bases not matched to a gene; V was cut back by 2 bases and J by 6 bases. Germline assignment: CDR1 KGHSH and CDR2 LQKENI. CDR3 length: 14 amino acids. The CDR3 DNA follows: TGTGCCAGCTCACCATCACAGGGGTCCGGGGAGCTGTTTTTT. Amino acid sequence: CASSPSQGSGELFF.

In this sample, this clone turned up a few times. DNA for the CDR3: TGTGCCAGCAGCTTGGATTCGGTCCAAGAGACCCAGTACTTC. It encodes CASSLDSVQETQYF. V is TRBV5-5 and J is TRBJ2-5; D remains ambiguous. The V end was cut by 0 bases, the J end by 1 base, with 7 bases between. The length of the CDR3 is 14 residues. CDR1 and CDR2 from the germline V gene are SGHKS and YYEKEE (reference sequence). Full variable domain (rest looked up from reference TRBV5-5 and TRBJ2-5): DAGVTQSPTHLIKTRGQQVTLRCSPISGHKSVSWYQQVLGQGPQFIFQYYEKEERGRGNFPDRFSARQFPNYSSELNVNALLLGDSALYLCASSLDSVQETQYFGPGTRLLVL.

The J gene is TRBJ1-1, the V gene TRBV19; D not resolved. With 4 bases removed from V and 1 base from J, the gap between germline ends came to 10 bases. Germline V gene lookup returns CDR1 LNHDA and CDR2 SQIVND (reference sequence). This CDR3 is built from 14 residues. In DNA form, the CDR3 reads TGTGCCAGTAGTAAAAGAGGCGGGAACACTGAAGCTTTCTTT. Protein: CASSKRGGNTEAFF. Supplemented by reference TRBV19 and TRBJ1-1, the full variable domain reads DGGITQSPKYLFRKEGQNVTLSCEQNLNHDAMYWYRQDPGQGLRLIYYSQIVNDFQKGDIAEGYSVSREKKESFPLTVTSAQKNPTAFYLCASSKRGGNTEAFFGQGTRLTVV.

The chain combines TRBV14 with TRBJ2-5; TRBD2 agrees at 9 bases. CDR1 SGHDN and CDR2 FVKESK come from the germline V gene. The trim removed 4 bases at V and 2 bases at J, leaving 8 bases unmatched. The CDR3 has 16 residues. The CDR3 bases are TGTGCCAGCAGCCCTCTGACTAGCGGCAATCAAGAGACCCAGTACTTC. Its protein is CASSPLTSGNQETQYF.

The chain has TRBV5-1 and TRBJ2-3; 8 positions agree with TRBD1. Looked up from germline, CDR1 is SGHRS and CDR2 is YFSETQ. This CDR3 has 15 residues. The J segment lost 2 bases and the V segment lost 8 bases, leaving 10 bases of the junction unmatched. The CDR3 here is CASKIRTGFTDTQYF. The CDR3 bases are TGCGCCAGTAAAATACGGACAGGGTTCACAGATACGCAGTATTTT.

The chain joins TRBV5-4 to TRBJ1-1; D gene uncertain. Germline loops: CDR1 SGHNT, CDR2 YYREEE (reference sequence). V lost 3 bases to trimming and J lost 1 base, with 10 bases between them. This CDR3 comprises 14 residues. CDR3 sequence reads: CASSSGGKNTEAFF. The CDR3 bases are TGTGCCAGCAGCTCCGGCGGGAAGAACACTGAAGCTTTCTTT. The full variable domain, rest sourced from reference TRBV5-4 and TRBJ1-1, is ETGVTQSPTHLIKTRGQQVTLRCSSQSGHNTVSWYQQALGQGPQFIFQYYREEENGRGNFPPRFSGLQFPNYSSELNVNALELDDSALYLCASSSGGKNTEAFFGQGTRLTVV.

The CDR3 here is CASSQEFSGSYNEQFF. The CDR3 DNA sequence: TGCGCCAGCAGCCAAGAGTTTAGCGGGAGCTACAATGAGCAGTTCTTC. V and J are TRBV4-1 and TRBJ2-1, with 9 positions matching TRBD2. The V gene's germline CDR1 is MGHRA and CDR2 YSYEKL. The CDR3 extends over 16 amino acids. The V segment lost 0 bases and the J segment 3 bases; nucleotides outside the gene matches: 3.

The V call is TRBV5-1, the J call TRBJ2-5; 9 bases align to TRBD2. With 0 bases clipped from V and 5 bases from J, the junction kept 8 bases outside the gene matches. This CDR3 is 16 amino acids long. CDR1 and CDR2 (germline): SGHRS, YFSETQ. The CDR3 region has the DNA TGCGCCAGCAGCTTGGACGTGGCGGGGGGGTATGAGACCCAGTACTTC. This translates into CASSLDVAGGYETQYF.

The chain employs TRBV7-7 and TRBJ2-2; TRBD2 aligns across 7 bases. This CDR3 is built from 15 residues. Germline trimming cut 5 bases from V and 7 bases from J; bases unmatched to any gene: 10. Germline assignment: CDR1 SSHAT and CDR2 FNYEAQ (reference sequence). This CDR3 reads CASSAAWGGGGELFF. The CDR3 DNA follows: TGTGCCAGCAGCGCCGCCTGGGGCGGGGGCGGGGAGCTGTTTTTT. The full variable domain, completed using reference TRBV7-7 and TRBJ2-2, is GAGVSQSPRYKVTKRGQDVTLRCDPISSHATLYWYQQALGQGPEFLTYFNYEAQPDKSGLPSDRFSAERPEGSISTLTIQRTEQRDSAMYRCASSAAWGGGGELFFGEGSRLTVL.

This clone was seen only a few times. The CDR3 spells CASSIGGPGNEQFF. In DNA, the CDR3 is TGTGCCAGTAGTATAGGCGGGCCGGGGAATGAGCAGTTCTTC. The chain has TRBV19 and TRBJ2-1; D possibly corresponds to TRBD2 (5 bases). CDR1 is LNHDA and CDR2 is SQIVND in the germline V gene (reference sequence). V lost 1 base, J lost 7 bases, and 11 bases lay in between. This CDR3 region has 14 residues.